These 32 T cell receptor beta chains originate from one sample sequenced in a study of blood T cell repertoires in COVID-19. TCRdb's copy holds only in-frame clones and misses some; the assay was immunoSEQ multiplex PCR. The sample contains under 250,000 clones, 70% to 80% of which appear only once. Sequenced input: peripheral blood. These TCRs come from a woman aged 40 to 50 with COVID-19, enrolled during active disease.

The chain couples TRBV30 to TRBJ1-6; the D is unclear. The CDR3 runs to 14 residues. Germline V lookup: CDR1 GTSNPN, CDR2 SVGIG (reference sequence). Trimming took 0 bases from V and 9 from J, leaving 12 bases between them. CDR3 nucleotides: TGTGCCTGGAGTGTACTAGGACCCGGTTCACCCCTCCACTTT. The encoded protein is CAWSVLGPGSPLHF.

The CDR3 DNA is TGTGCCAGCAGCTTAGCCAGGTTTGAAGGCTACACCTTC. Its protein is CASSLARFEGYTF. The chain joins TRBV7-3 to TRBJ1-2; no clear D. V shed 2 bases and J shed 8 bases, with 12 bases lying between them. This CDR3 is built from 13 residues. The V gene's germline CDR1 is SGHTA and CDR2 FQGTGA.

This chain connects TRBV6-6 to TRBJ2-2; D is ambiguous. In germline, CDR1 is MNHNY, CDR2 SVGAGI (reference sequence). CDR3 length: 14 residues. V lost 6 bases to trimming and J lost 3 bases, with 11 bases between them. The CDR3 DNA reads as TGTGCCAGCAGGGTGAGAACAGACACCGGGGAGCTGTTTTTT. The encoded protein is CASRVRTDTGELFF.

The chain combines TRBV19 with TRBJ2-1, with TRBD1 matching 7 bases. V shed 6 bases and J 1 base; nucleotides not matched to a gene: 9. The CDR3 is 16 residues long. The V gene's germline CDR1 is LNHDA and CDR2 SQIVND (reference sequence). The CDR3 DNA follows: TGTGCCAGTAGAACCTTCACAGGGGAATCCTACAATGAGCAGTTCTTC. It codes for CASRTFTGESYNEQFF.

The chain links TRBV5-6 to TRBJ2-5, with 7 nucleotides matching TRBD2. This CDR3 is built from 14 residues. Germline CDR1 SGHDT, CDR2 YYEEEE. V shed 1 base and J 5 bases; nucleotides not matched to a gene: 5. CDR3 coding DNA: TGTGCCAGCAGCTTGCGGGGGGTCGTCGAGACCCAGTACTTC. Encoded protein: CASSLRGVVETQYF.

J is TRBJ1-2 and V is TRBV18; 7 nucleotides line up with TRBD1. Losses at the gene ends were 3 bases for V and 4 bases for J; bases not matched to a gene: 11. The CDR3 is 16 amino acids. Looked up from germline, CDR1 is KGHSH and CDR2 is LQKENI. CDR3 DNA: TGTGCCAGCTCACCGAACCAAGGGGGCGCGGGCTATGGCTACACCTTC. It translates to CASSPNQGGAGYGYTF. The full variable domain, with the rest looked up from reference TRBV18 and TRBJ1-2, is NAGVMQNPRHLVRRRGQEARLRCSPMKGHSHVYWYRQLPEEGLKFMVYLQKENIIDESGMPKERFSAEFPKEGPSILRIQQVVRGDSAAYFCASSPNQGGAGYGYTFGSGTRLTVV.

The rearrangement uses TRBV5-1 and TRBJ1-3; 7 nucleotides align to TRBD1. The germline CDR1 and CDR2 sequences are SGHRS and YFSETQ. J was trimmed by 0 bases and V by 1 base; bases with no gene match: 7. The CDR3 has 17 amino acids. The CDR3 DNA follows: TGCGCCAGCAGCTTGACAGGGGACTCGGGCTCTGGAAACACCATATATTTT. It specifies CASSLTGDSGSGNTIYF.

A single count supports this clone. The V and J genes are TRBV6-5 and TRBJ2-7, with 7 bases matching TRBD1. The germline V gene encodes CDR1 MNHEY and CDR2 SVGAGI. The CDR3 consists of 14 residues. The junction had 5 bases not matched to a gene; V was cut back by 5 bases and J by 1 base. Here the CDR3 DNA reads TGTGCCAGCAGTCAACCGGGACAGTCCTACGAGCAGTACTTC. Translated: CASSQPGQSYEQYF.

This rearrangement joins TRBV5-4 to TRBJ2-5; TRBD2 matches at 12 bases. Germline CDR1 reads SGHNT; CDR2 reads YYREEE (reference sequence). V was pared by 3 bases and J by 5 bases, with 5 bases of the junction left unmatched. The CDR3 consists of 15 residues. The CDR3 DNA reads as TGTGCCAGCAGCTCTAGCGGGGGGGCCATGGAGACCCAGTACTTC. It yields the protein CASSSSGGAMETQYF.

This chain links TRBV6-5 with TRBJ2-2; 11 nucleotides line up with TRBD1. J gave up 4 bases and V 6 bases, and 4 bases lay outside the gene matches. The CDR3 loop spans 15 amino acids. From germline, CDR1 is MNHEY and CDR2 SVGAGI. CDR3 amino acids: CASSGQGAGTGELFF. DNA of the CDR3: TGTGCCAGCAGCGGACAGGGGGCTGGCACCGGGGAGCTGTTTTTT.

The rearrangement links TRBV19 to TRBJ1-3; the match to TRBD1 covers 9 bases. The V gene's germline CDR1 is LNHDA and CDR2 SQIVND (reference sequence). The ends lost 4 bases at V and 7 bases at J; junction bases unmatched: 8. This CDR3 region has 15 residues. This CDR3 is CASSTTGGFGNTIYF. The CDR3 DNA reads as TGTGCCAGTAGTACGACAGGGGGATTTGGCAACACCATATATTTT. The full variable domain, completed using reference TRBV19 and TRBJ1-3, is DGGITQSPKYLFRKEGQNVTLSCEQNLNHDAMYWYRQDPGQGLRLIYYSQIVNDFQKGDIAEGYSVSREKKESFPLTVTSAQKNPTAFYLCASSTTGGFGNTIYFGEGSWLTVV.

This rearrangement joins TRBV7-2 to TRBJ2-7; D not resolved. The CDR3 consists of 12 residues. V lost 5 bases, J lost 3 bases, and 8 bases lay in between. Looked up from germline, CDR1 is SGHTA and CDR2 is FQGNSA. The CDR3 loop reads CASSRQRYEQYF. The CDR3 DNA reads as TGTGCCAGCAGCCGGCAGCGCTACGAGCAGTACTTC.

This clone was seen only a few times. The chain joins TRBV5-5 to TRBJ2-7, with 9 bases identical to TRBD1. Trimming removed 2 bases from V and 2 bases from J; junction bases left unmatched: 2. Germline assignment: CDR1 SGHKS and CDR2 YYEKEE (reference sequence). There are 14 residues in the CDR3. The DNA of the CDR3 is TGTGCCAGCAGCTTTGGACAGGGGACCTACGAGCAGTACTTC. Translated, it gives CASSFGQGTYEQYF. The whole variable domain, filled in from reference TRBV5-5 and TRBJ2-7, reads DAGVTQSPTHLIKTRGQQVTLRCSPISGHKSVSWYQQVLGQGPQFIFQYYEKEERGRGNFPDRFSARQFPNYSSELNVNALLLGDSALYLCASSFGQGTYEQYFGPGTRLTVT.

CDR3 region: CSVPGGSGAFF. The CDR3 coding sequence is TGCAGCGTCCCCGGTGGGTCGGGAGCTTTCTTT. V and J are TRBV29-1 and TRBJ1-1; D ambiguous. CDR1 is SQVTM and CDR2 is ANQGSEA in the germline V gene. V lost 6 bases and J 10 bases, leaving 15 bases between the germline ends. This CDR3 spans 11 amino acids.

V gene TRBV6-5 combines with J gene TRBJ1-4, with 11 bases that match TRBD1. CDR3 size: 15 residues. The V gene end was trimmed by 4 bases and the J gene end by 7 bases; junction bases not matched to a gene: 5. Germline loops: CDR1 MNHEY, CDR2 SVGAGI. This CDR3 reads CASSSLGQGGEKLFF. The CDR3 DNA reads as TGTGCCAGCAGTTCGCTGGGACAGGGGGGTGAAAAACTGTTTTTT.

The V gene is TRBV2, the J gene TRBJ2-2; D is undetermined. The CDR3 runs to 14 residues. V was trimmed by 5 bases and J by 1 base, leaving 8 bases between them. Germline V gene lookup returns CDR1 SNHLY and CDR2 FYNNEI. This CDR3 is CASSPELNTGELFF. CDR3 nucleotides: TGTGCCAGCAGTCCCGAGTTGAACACCGGGGAGCTGTTTTTT.

The genes are TRBV21-1 and TRBJ1-6; TRBD1, the table's D call, was not compared with the DNA. TRBV21-1 is reported as a pseudogene. The CDR3 contains 17 residues. The CDR3 DNA sequence: TGTGCCAGCAGCAAAAAGGGTAAGGACAGGGAAAATTCACCCCTCCACTTT. Protein: CASSKKGKDRENSPLHF.

The gene calls are TRBV25-1 and TRBJ2-1, with D perhaps matching TRBD1 (7 bases). The length of the CDR3 is 16 residues. Trimming removed 5 bases at V and 7 bases at J, with 21 bases between. CDR1 and CDR2 from the germline V gene are MGHDK and SYGVNS. CDR3 in DNA: TGTGCCAGCAGTACTCGGACAGGAGGGGTCTGGAATGAGCAGTTCTTC. It translates to CASSTRTGGVWNEQFF.

The chain joins TRBV19 to TRBJ1-1; TRBD1 matches at 10 bases. Germline CDR1 and CDR2: LNHDA and SQIVND (reference sequence). Trimming removed 2 bases from V and 3 bases from J; junction bases left unmatched: 3. This CDR3 spans 15 amino acids. CDR3 DNA: TGTGCCAGTAGTATAATAGACAGGGGGCACACTGAAGCTTTCTTT. It specifies CASSIIDRGHTEAFF.

This clone has only a few counts. V gene TRBV11-2 combines with J gene TRBJ2-3, with a possible D match to TRBD2 (6 bases). Germline V gene data show CDR1 as SGHAT and CDR2 as FQNNGV. V was cut by 3 bases and J by 2 bases, with 15 bases left in between. This CDR3 has 16 residues. The CDR3 DNA reads as TGTGCCAGCAGCTTCTTAGCGGTGGGAAACACAGATACGCAGTATTTT. It is translated as CASSFLAVGNTDTQYF.

The chain recombines TRBV11-2 with TRBJ2-3; D is undetermined. The V gene lost 0 bases and the J gene lost 9 bases, with 13 bases spanning the gap. This CDR3 comprises 14 residues. The germline gives CDR1 SGHAT, CDR2 FQNNGV. The chain's CDR3 is CASSLDLGAGTQYF. The CDR3 bases are TGTGCCAGCAGCTTAGACTTAGGTGCAGGAACGCAGTATTTT.

CDR3 nucleotide sequence: TGTGCCAGCAGTTACGGGCAGATGAACACTGAAGCTTTCTTT. Protein sequence: CASSYGQMNTEAFF. The chain has TRBV6-5 and TRBJ1-1; D is ambiguous. CDR1 and CDR2 from the germline V gene are MNHEY and SVGAGI. The CDR3 has 14 residues. V lost 2 bases to trimming and J lost 0 bases, with 7 bases between them.

This clone was seen ten or more times. The chain combines TRBV18 with TRBJ1-4; TRBD1 matches at 8 bases. Losses at the gene ends were 4 bases for V and 8 bases for J; bases not matched to a gene: 12. Germline V gene lookup returns CDR1 KGHSH and CDR2 LQKENI. The CDR3 has 16 residues. CDR3 residues: CASSLSSGGAGEKLFF. The DNA of the CDR3 is TGTGCCAGCTCACTATCGTCAGGGGGCGCAGGGGAAAAACTGTTTTTT.

The chain recombines TRBV5-1 with TRBJ1-5; 9 bases align to TRBD1. Per the germline V gene, CDR1 is SGHRS and CDR2 is YFSETQ. The CDR3 is made up of 16 amino acids. V lost 5 bases and J lost 6; bases outside the gene matches: 12. The CDR3 sequence is CASSSTGGIDGQPQHF. The CDR3 nucleotides read TGCGCCAGCAGTTCAACAGGGGGCATCGATGGTCAGCCCCAGCATTTT.

V and J are TRBV7-9 and TRBJ2-2; 16 nucleotides agree with TRBD2. V lost 5 bases, J lost 1 base, and 7 bases stayed unmatched. Germline CDR1 SEHNR, CDR2 FQNEAQ (reference sequence). The CDR3 contains 19 residues. CDR3 protein: CASSPGTSGRAMNTGELFF. DNA for the CDR3: TGTGCCAGCAGCCCAGGGACTAGCGGGAGGGCAATGAACACCGGGGAGCTGTTTTTT.

The rearrangement joins TRBV7-9 to TRBJ2-2; 8 bases fit TRBD1. Germline CDR1 reads SEHNR; CDR2 reads FQNEAQ (reference sequence). The CDR3 sequence is 15 residues long. After removal of 5 bases from V and 7 bases from J, the junction contained 9 bases not matched to a gene. The CDR3 DNA reads as TGTGCCAGCAGCCCGGGGTGGACAGGGAACGGGGAGCTGTTTTTT. It specifies CASSPGWTGNGELFF.

This clone was detected once. The chain joins TRBV7-9 to TRBJ1-1; D perhaps matches TRBD1 (5 bases). The length of the CDR3 is 15 residues. Germline loops: CDR1 SEHNR, CDR2 FQNEAQ (reference sequence). V was cut by 2 bases and J by 4 bases, with 14 bases left in between. The CDR3 DNA is TGTGCCAGCAGCTTAATGCAGGGAGGAACCACTGAAGCTTTCTTT. Its protein is CASSLMQGGTTEAFF.

The rearrangement links TRBV7-6 to TRBJ2-7; 7 nucleotides line up with TRBD1. CDR1 and CDR2 from the germline V gene are SGHVS and FNYEAQ. The J segment lost 4 bases and the V segment lost 5 bases, leaving 14 bases of the junction unmatched. This CDR3 comprises 16 residues. This CDR3 reads CASSLEIGTASYEQYF. In DNA form, the CDR3 reads TGTGCCAGCAGCCTAGAAATTGGGACAGCCTCTTACGAGCAGTACTTC.

This sequence joins TRBV10-3 and TRBJ1-2; a possible D gene is TRBD1 (6 bases). Germline V gives CDR1 ENHRY, CDR2 SYGVKD. This CDR3 spans 15 amino acids. V lost 3 bases, J lost 4 bases, and 15 bases lay in between. For the CDR3, the DNA is TGTGCCATCAGTGAAGAGGGAGGGGGGGGCTATGGCTACACCTTC. Translated, it gives CAISEEGGGGYGYTF.

V and J are TRBV7-3 and TRBJ2-2, with 7 bases lining up with TRBD2. This CDR3 spans 14 amino acids. Germline-derived CDR1 and CDR2 are SGHTA and FQGTGA. V shed 4 bases, J shed 9 bases, and the junction held 8 bases outside the gene matches. This CDR3 reads CASSSGGRTRELFF. CDR3 in DNA: TGTGCCAGCAGCTCCGGGGGGAGGACCAGGGAGCTGTTTTTT.

The chain uses TRBV7-2 and TRBJ2-3; possible D gene TRBD2, 6 bases. In germline, CDR1 is SGHTA, CDR2 FQGNSA. There are 15 residues in the CDR3. The V end lost 5 bases, the J end lost 5 bases, and 17 bases lay between the germline ends. Here the CDR3 DNA reads TGTGCCAGCAGCGCCGGGACTCCCAGGGTAGATACGCAGTATTTT. Translating it yields CASSAGTPRVDTQYF.

J is TRBJ1-1 and V is TRBV10-3; maybe TRBD1 (5 bases). Trimming removed 5 bases at V and 1 base at J, with 11 bases between. The germline V gene has CDR1 ENHRY and CDR2 SYGVKD. CDR3 length equals 14 residues. CDR3 nucleotides: TGTGCCATCAGTAGGGATAGGGGGAACACTGAAGCTTTCTTT. As protein: CAISRDRGNTEAFF.